This TCR beta chain derives from a study of CD8+ T cells in alopecia areata. Extracted RNA was reverse transcribed, and the resulting cDNA served as sequencing template. The table came from immunoSEQ multiplex PCR; TCRdb's copy has only in-frame clones and leaves some out. Of some 150,000 clones in the sample, around three fifths were seen once. There are a few counts of this clone. CDR1 SQVTM and CDR2 ANQGSEA come from the germline V gene. V was pared by 0 bases and J by 2 bases, with 10 bases between. CDR3 length: 15 amino acids. The sequence came from a human donor with alopecia areata. The V and J genes are TRBV29-1 and TRBJ2-2; D is unclear. The sample here was CD4+ T cells sorted from blood, taken at week 0. The CDR3 spells CSVEDPGLNTGELFF. In nucleotides, the CDR3 is TGCAGCGTTGAAGATCCCGGTCTTAACACCGGGGAGCTGTTTTTT.